These 14 T cell receptor beta chains were all obtained from the same sample, sequenced in a study of cytomegalovirus exposure and HLA in healthy donors. The PCR employed 60 Vbeta primers together with 13 Jbeta primers. Produced via immunoSEQ multiplex PCR; TCRdb's table is partial and in-frame only. Among roughly 150,000 clones listed, more than 75% were seen once. Sequencing was carried out using PBMCs. All receptors come from a woman in her 40s in good health and CMV-seronegative.

Only a few counts were recorded for this clone. The V call is TRBV7-2, the J call TRBJ2-5, with D perhaps matching TRBD2 (6 bases). The CDR3 loop spans 16 amino acids. Per germline, CDR1 SGHTA and CDR2 FQGNSA. V gave up 5 bases and J gave up 0 bases, with 16 bases separating them. The CDR3 DNA reads TGTGCCAGCAGCACCCGACAAGGGAGGTACCAAGAGACCCAGTACTTC. Amino acid sequence: CASSTRQGRYQETQYF.

Points on this clone: Other DNA sequences in this specimen translate into the identical CDR3. This chain joins TRBV11-2 and TRBJ2-7; D possibly corresponds to TRBD2 (6 bases). Trimming shortened V by 5 bases and J by 1 base, and 9 bases separated the two germline ends. This CDR3 region has 13 residues. Germline V gives CDR1 SGHAT, CDR2 FQNNGV. CDR3 residues: CASSLGGSYEQYF. Here the CDR3 DNA reads TGTGCCAGCAGCCTCGGGGGTTCCTACGAGCAGTACTTC.

The V call is TRBV5-1, the J call TRBJ1-1; no clear D. There are 12 residues in the CDR3. CDR1 and CDR2 from the germline V gene are SGHRS and YFSETQ. V was shortened by 7 bases and J by 2 bases, with 9 bases between the two germline ends. As DNA, the CDR3 is TGCGCCAGCTCGATCGGTAACACTGAAGCTTTCTTT. Amino acid sequence: CASSIGNTEAFF.

The chain links TRBV18 to TRBJ1-4; possible D gene TRBD1, 6 bases. Germline assignment: CDR1 KGHSH and CDR2 LQKENI. Trimming removed 5 bases from V and 5 bases from J, with 15 bases in between. This CDR3 has 15 residues. For the CDR3, the DNA is TGTGCCAGCTCATCTTCAGGACAGCAGAATGAAAAACTGTTTTTT. Its translation is CASSSSGQQNEKLFF.

The rearrangement joins TRBV19 to TRBJ2-7; 7 bases align to TRBD1. V was clipped by 6 bases and J by 4 bases; unmatched bases: 6. The germline CDR1 and CDR2 sequences are LNHDA and SQIVND (reference sequence). The CDR3 covers 13 residues. The CDR3 loop reads CASSRDRQYEQYF. CDR3 in DNA: TGTGCCAGTAGCCGGGACAGACAATACGAGCAGTACTTC.

This rearrangement joins TRBV6-6 to TRBJ1-4; a possible D gene is TRBD1 (5 bases). Trimming stripped 6 bases from V and 5 bases from J, with 13 bases between. Germline V CDR1 and CDR2: MNHNY, SVGAGI (reference sequence). There are 14 residues in the CDR3. CDR3 loop: CASRSTGFNEKLFF. The DNA for the CDR3 is TGTGCCAGCAGGTCCACAGGCTTCAATGAAAAACTGTTTTTT.

The rearrangement uses TRBV6-4 and TRBJ1-2, with a possible D match to TRBD1 (5 bases). The CDR3 consists of 13 residues. Trimming left V 6 bases short and J 7 bases short, with 15 bases between. CDR1 is MRHNA and CDR2 is SNTAGT in the germline V gene. The CDR3 here is CASRPQGGGGYTF. The DNA of the CDR3 is TGTGCCAGCAGACCTCAGGGAGGTGGTGGCTACACCTTC.

The chain carries TRBV2 and TRBJ2-3, with TRBD1 matching over 10 bases. Germline V lookup: CDR1 SNHLY, CDR2 FYNNEI. The CDR3 consists of 14 residues. V trimming: 4 bases; J trimming: 7 bases; junction bases outside the gene matches: 5. The CDR3 bases are TGTGCCAGCAGTGCTGACAGGGGGCAAAATACGCAGTATTTT. Translated: CASSADRGQNTQYF.

This chain uses TRBV21-1 with TRBJ1-2. TRBV21-1 is termed a pseudogene. This CDR3 has 14 residues. The CDR3 is CASQGEETNYGYTF. In DNA, the CDR3 is TGTGCCAGCCAAGGCGAGGAAACTAACTATGGCTACACCTTC.

The sample holds a few counts of this clone. The J gene is TRBJ1-4, the V gene TRBV28; the match to TRBD1 covers 9 bases. Germline-derived CDR1 and CDR2 are MDHEN and SYDVKM. V was pared by 8 bases and J by 4 bases, with 8 bases of the junction left unmatched. The CDR3 length is 15 residues. The CDR3 loop is CASGTQGALNEKLFF. The CDR3 region has the DNA TGTGCCAGCGGAACACAGGGGGCTCTTAATGAAAAACTGTTTTTT.

The rearrangement uses TRBV11-3 and TRBJ2-1; D perhaps matches TRBD2 (5 bases). CDR3 length: 18 amino acids. In germline, CDR1 is SGHNT, CDR2 YENEEA. Trimming took 1 base from V and 0 from J, leaving 16 bases between them. The CDR3 reads CASSLGLALGGSYNEQFF. CDR3 coding DNA: TGTGCCAGCAGCTTAGGGCTAGCATTGGGTGGCTCCTACAATGAGCAGTTCTTC.

Only one count was recorded for this clone. The chain couples TRBV19 to TRBJ2-7; weak D call: TRBD2 (6 bases). CDR1 is LNHDA, CDR2 SQIVND, per germline (reference sequence). The CDR3 has 15 residues. Trimming cost V 4 bases and J 4 bases, with 17 bases left between them. CDR3 in DNA: TGTGCCAGTAGTAAGACGGACGGCGGGGTGTACGAGCAGTACTTC. Protein product: CASSKTDGGVYEQYF.

The chain combines TRBV5-6 with TRBJ1-2, with D maybe TRBD1 (6 bases). This CDR3 has 14 residues. Germline-derived CDR1 and CDR2 are SGHDT and YYEEEE. The V gene lost 5 bases and the J gene lost 3 bases, with 14 bases spanning the gap. The CDR3 DNA reads TGTGCCAGCAGAAAAACAGGGAACCACTATGGCTACACCTTC. It specifies CASRKTGNHYGYTF.

The chain couples TRBV9 to TRBJ1-6; tentatively, D is TRBD1 (6 bases). The germline V gene encodes CDR1 SGDLS and CDR2 YYNGEE. V was clipped by 3 bases and J by 9 bases, with 16 bases between them. The CDR3 consists of 15 residues. CDR3 protein: CASSGIVQGASPLHF. The CDR3, as DNA: TGTGCCAGCAGCGGGATAGTACAGGGCGCTTCACCCCTCCACTTT.